Following are 8 T cell receptor beta chains from one sample sequenced in a study of T cell repertoires in ileal Crohn's disease. Clones were sequenced by immunoSEQ multiplex PCR, and TCRdb holds only the in-frame ones, with some missing. Seen here are some 15,000 clones, around 60% observed once, and the top ten hold roughly 6.2%. Source material: ileal tissue. These receptors were taken from an adult with Crohn's disease.

This rearrangement joins TRBV5-4 to TRBJ1-1; TRBD1 might be the D (5 bases). The germline CDR1 and CDR2 sequences are SGHNT and YYREEE (reference sequence). The length of the CDR3 is 17 residues. Trimming left V 0 bases short and J 7 bases short, with 22 bases between. CDR3: CASSLVSRAGIVDEAFF. The CDR3 region has the DNA TGTGCCAGCAGCTTGGTTAGCAGGGCCGGAATAGTGGATGAAGCTTTCTTT. Using reference TRBV5-4 and TRBJ1-1 for the parts outside the CDR3, the full variable domain is ETGVTQSPTHLIKTRGQQVTLRCSSQSGHNTVSWYQQALGQGPQFIFQYYREEENGRGNFPPRFSGLQFPNYSSELNVNALELDDSALYLCASSLVSRAGIVDEAFFGQGTRLTVV.

The V and J genes are TRBV5-1 and TRBJ2-2, with a weak D call TRBD2 (5 bases). V shed 5 bases and J shed 2 bases, with 13 bases lying between them. The CDR3 is 15 residues long. Germline CDR1 is SGHRS and CDR2 is YFSETQ. The CDR3 loop reads CASSHSSPNTGELFF. In DNA, the CDR3 is TGCGCCAGCAGTCATTCTAGCCCCAACACCGGGGAGCTGTTTTTT.

This clone was seen a single time. The V gene is TRBV19, the J gene TRBJ2-2, with 13 bases fitting TRBD2. The V gene end was trimmed by 10 bases and the J gene end by 7 bases; junction bases not matched to a gene: 9. This CDR3 contains 15 residues. CDR1 and CDR2 from the germline V gene are LNHDA and SQIVND (reference sequence). This CDR3 reads CATRLAGGLGGELFF. The CDR3 bases are TGTGCCACCCGACTAGCGGGAGGATTGGGCGGGGAGCTGTTTTTT.

The V call is TRBV6-1, the J call TRBJ2-7; weak D call: TRBD1 (6 bases). Germline assignment: CDR1 MNHNS and CDR2 SASEGT. The CDR3 totals 15 residues. V lost 6 bases and J lost 7, with 22 bases in between. CDR3 in amino acids: CASRLNFRDNAEQYF. CDR3 bases: TGTGCCAGCAGACTAAATTTCCGGGACAACGCAGAGCAGTACTTC.

This clone was found once. The J gene is TRBJ2-3, the V gene TRBV11-3, with 10 bases lining up with TRBD1. The CDR3 runs 15 residues. CDR1 is SGHNT, CDR2 YENEEA, per germline. V shed 4 bases and J 4 bases; nucleotides not matched to a gene: 5. For the CDR3, the DNA is TGTGCCAGCAGCTCGGGACAGGGGTCCGCAGATACGCAGTATTTT. As protein: CASSSGQGSADTQYF.

The chain uses TRBV27 and TRBJ1-2; 7 nucleotides align to TRBD1. This CDR3 comprises 12 residues. The ends lost 5 bases at V and 13 bases at J; junction bases unmatched: 10. Germline lookup yields CDR1 MNHEY and CDR2 SMNVEV (reference sequence). This CDR3 reads CASSPTTGWVTF. The CDR3 DNA is TGTGCCAGCAGTCCCACGACAGGGTGGGTCACCTTC.

V and J are TRBV4-1 and TRBJ2-2; D possibly corresponds to TRBD2 (6 bases). The CDR3 contains 15 residues. The V gene lost 4 bases and the J gene lost 1 base, with 10 bases spanning the gap. Germline V CDR1 and CDR2: MGHRA, YSYEKL. DNA of the CDR3: TGCGCCAGCAGCCGCGGACTACTGAACACCGGGGAGCTGTTTTTT. Translated: CASSRGLLNTGELFF.

The chain employs TRBV5-1 and TRBJ1-2, with TRBD1 matching over 8 bases. Germline CDR1 SGHRS, CDR2 YFSETQ. The V segment lost 0 bases and the J segment 12 bases; nucleotides outside the gene matches: 10. The CDR3 totals 14 residues. The CDR3 loop is CASSLVGRQGPDTF. In DNA, the CDR3 is TGCGCCAGCAGCTTGGTGGGGAGACAGGGGCCGGACACCTTC.